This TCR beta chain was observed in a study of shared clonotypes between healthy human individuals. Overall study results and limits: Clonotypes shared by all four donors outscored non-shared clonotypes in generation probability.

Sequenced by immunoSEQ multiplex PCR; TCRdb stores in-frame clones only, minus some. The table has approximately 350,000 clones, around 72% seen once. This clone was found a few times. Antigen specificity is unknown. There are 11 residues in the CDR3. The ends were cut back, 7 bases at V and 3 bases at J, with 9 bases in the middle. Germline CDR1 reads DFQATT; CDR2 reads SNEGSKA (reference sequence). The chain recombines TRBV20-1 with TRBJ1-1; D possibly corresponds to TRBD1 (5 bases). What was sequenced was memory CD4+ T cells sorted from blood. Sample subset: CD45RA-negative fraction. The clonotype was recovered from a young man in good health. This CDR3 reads CSVGGDTEAFF. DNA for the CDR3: TGCAGTGTCGGGGGAGACACTGAAGCTTTCTTT.